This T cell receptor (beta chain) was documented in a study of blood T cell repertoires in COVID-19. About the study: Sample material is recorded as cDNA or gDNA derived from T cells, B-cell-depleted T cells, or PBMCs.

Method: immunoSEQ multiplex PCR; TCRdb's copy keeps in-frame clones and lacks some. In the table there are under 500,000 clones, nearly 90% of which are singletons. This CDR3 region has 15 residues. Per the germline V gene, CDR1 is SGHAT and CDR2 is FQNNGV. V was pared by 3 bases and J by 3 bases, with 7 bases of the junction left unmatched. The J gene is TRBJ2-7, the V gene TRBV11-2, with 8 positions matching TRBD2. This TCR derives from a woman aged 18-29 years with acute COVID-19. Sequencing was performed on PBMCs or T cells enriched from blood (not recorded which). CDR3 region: CASSLGREVRYEQYF. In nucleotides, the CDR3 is TGTGCCAGCAGCTTGGGGCGGGAGGTTCGCTACGAGCAGTACTTC.